A single T cell receptor beta chain is shown here with its context. Its target is unknown. These data come from a study of blood T cells in healthy people across ages. Findings and limits, study-wide: The long-lived group displayed more naive CD4+ cells, plus higher diversity, than the aged donors did.

V was clipped by 5 bases and J by 6 bases; unmatched bases: 13. The CDR3 spans 15 residues. CDR1 is DFQATT and CDR2 is SNEGSKA in the germline V gene (reference sequence). The use of a sample-barcoded 5' primer and a J-beta primer mix characterized a second PCR of 7 to 11 cycles. TCRdb recomputed calls from the 5' RACE reads with MiXCR, one row per CDR3 protein. The sample has 600,000 to 800,000 distinct CDR3 sequences, 52% seen once. The sample was blood. The rearrangement links TRBV20-1 to TRBJ2-1, with 7 positions matching TRBD2. The sequence came from a woman aged 80 or older in good health. The CDR3 sequence: CSAYLVAGTTNEQFF. DNA of the CDR3: TGCAGTGCTTACCTTGTAGCGGGTACCACCAATGAGCAGTTCTTC.